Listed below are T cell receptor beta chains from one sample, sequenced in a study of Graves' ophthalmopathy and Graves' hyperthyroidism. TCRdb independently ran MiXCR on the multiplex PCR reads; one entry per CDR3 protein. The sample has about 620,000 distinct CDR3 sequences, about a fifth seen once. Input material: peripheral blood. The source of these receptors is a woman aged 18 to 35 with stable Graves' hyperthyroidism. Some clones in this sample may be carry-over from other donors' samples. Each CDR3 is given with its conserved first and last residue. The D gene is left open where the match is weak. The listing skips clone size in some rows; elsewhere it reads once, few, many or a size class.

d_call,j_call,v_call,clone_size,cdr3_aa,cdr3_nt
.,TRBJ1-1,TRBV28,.,CASSLKLGWGTEAFF,TGTGCCAGCAGTTTAAAGCTAGGGTGGGGCACTGAAGCTTTCTTT
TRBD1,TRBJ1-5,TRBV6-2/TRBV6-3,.,CASSYAGQAIQPQHF,TGTGCCAGCAGTTACGCCGGACAGGCCATTCAGCCCCAGCATTTT
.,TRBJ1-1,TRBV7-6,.,CASSLGQAGLGAEAFF,TGTGCCAGCAGCTTAGGTCAGGCGGGGTTAGGCGCTGAAGCTTTCTTT
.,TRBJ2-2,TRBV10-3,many,CATTNESPLNTGELFF,TGTGCCACAACAAATGAAAGCCCCTTGAACACCGGGGAGCTGTTTTTT
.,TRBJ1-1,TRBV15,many,CATRGDWNTEAFF,TGTGCCACCAGGGGGGACTGGAACACTGAAGCTTTCTTT
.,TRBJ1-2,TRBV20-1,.,CSATVYGYTF,TGCAGTGCCACGGTGTATGGCTACACCTTC
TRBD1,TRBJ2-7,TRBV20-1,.,CSGQGGEPYEQYF,TGCAGCGGACAGGGGGGGGAGCCCTACGAGCAGTACTTC
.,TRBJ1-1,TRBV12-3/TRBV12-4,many,CASSFGSGGRTEAFF,TGTGCCAGCAGTTTCGGGTCCGGGGGGAGGACTGAAGCTTTCTTT
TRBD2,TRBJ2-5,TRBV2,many,CASRAAGGQETQYF,TGTGCCAGCAGGGCAGCGGGGGGGCAAGAGACCCAGTACTTC
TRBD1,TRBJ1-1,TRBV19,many,CASSILGQVEAFF,TGTGCCAGTAGTATTTTGGGACAGGTTGAAGCTTTCTTT
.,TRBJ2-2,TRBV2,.,CASKGSLGTGELFF,TGTGCCAGCAAAGGGTCTTTGGGCACCGGGGAGCTGTTTTTT
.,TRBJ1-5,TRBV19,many,CASRRNREANQPQHF,TGTGCCAGTAGACGAAACCGGGAAGCCAATCAGCCCCAGCATTTT
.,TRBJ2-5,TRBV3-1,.,CASSLGYPKETQYF,TGTGCCAGCAGCCTCGGGTACCCTAAAGAGACCCAGTACTTC
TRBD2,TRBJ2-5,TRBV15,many,CATSRVGGGLTQYF,TGTGCCACCAGCAGAGTGGGCGGGGGTCTGACCCAGTACTTC
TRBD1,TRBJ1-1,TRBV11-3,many,CASSLGQGKTEAFF,TGTGCCAGCAGCTTAGGACAGGGAAAAACTGAAGCTTTCTTT
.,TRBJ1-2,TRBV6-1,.,CAILSVRTYGYTF,TGTGCCATCCTCTCGGTCAGGACCTATGGGTACACCTTC
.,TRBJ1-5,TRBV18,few,CASSPPGRPYGRQHF,TGTGCCAGCTCACCACCGGGACGCCCTTACGGGCGCCAGCATTTT
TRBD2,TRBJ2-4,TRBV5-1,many,CASSLIVGLGGSNTKNIQYF,TGCGCCAGCAGCTTAATTGTGGGTCTCGGCGGGAGTAATACCAAAAACATTCAGTACTTC
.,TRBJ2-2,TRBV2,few,CASKRFTGELFF,TGTGCCAGCAAAAGGTTCACCGGGGAGCTGTTTTTT
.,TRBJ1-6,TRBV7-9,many,CASSLDSVGDDWYNSPLHF,TGTGCCAGCAGCTTAGATTCCGTCGGGGATGATTGGTATAATTCACCCCTCCACTTT
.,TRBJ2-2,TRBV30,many,CAWKWGATNTGELFF,TGTGCCTGGAAATGGGGCGCGACGAACACCGGGGAGCTGTTTTTT
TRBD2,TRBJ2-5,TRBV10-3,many,CAIRGTSGGQETQYF,TGTGCCATCAGAGGGACTAGCGGGGGCCAAGAGACCCAGTACTTC
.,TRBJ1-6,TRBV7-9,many,CASSLEKSPLHF,TGTGCCAGCAGCTTAGAGAAATCACCCCTCCACTTT
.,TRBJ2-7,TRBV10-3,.,CATSIQGTRSSYEQYF,TGTGCCACATCCATTCAGGGTACTAGGAGCTCCTACGAGCAGTACTTC
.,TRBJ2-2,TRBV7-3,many,CASSLRGPGELFF,TGTGCCAGCAGCTTAAGGGGTCCCGGGGAGCTGTTTTTT
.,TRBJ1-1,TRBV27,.,CASSLGDWGKEAFF,TGTGCCAGCAGTTTAGGTGATTGGGGGAAGGAAGCTTTCTTT
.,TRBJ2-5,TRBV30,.,CVWSVQIGAQETQYF,TGTGTCTGGAGTGTACAAATAGGGGCCCAGGAGACCCAGTACTTC
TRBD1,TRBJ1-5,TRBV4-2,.,CASSHRTGAGNQPQHF,TGTGCCAGCAGCCATCGGACAGGAGCTGGCAATCAGCCCCAGCATTTT
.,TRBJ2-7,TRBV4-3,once,CASSQVVTGPYEQYF,TGCGCCAGCAGCCAAGTTGTGACAGGTCCCTACGAGCAGTACTTC
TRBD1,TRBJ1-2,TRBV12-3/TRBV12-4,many,CASSLLDRGYDGYTF,TGTGCCAGCAGTTTACTGGACAGGGGTTACGATGGCTACACCTTC
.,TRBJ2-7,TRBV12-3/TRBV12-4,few,CASSLGTSSEQYF,TGTGCCAGCAGTCTTGGGACCTCCTCCGAGCAGTACTTC
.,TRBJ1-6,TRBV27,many,CASSPWDISYNSPLHF,TGTGCCAGCAGTCCGTGGGACATATCCTATAATTCACCCCTCCACTTT
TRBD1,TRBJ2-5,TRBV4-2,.,CASSQGGQVKETQYF,TGTGCCAGCAGCCAAGGGGGACAGGTAAAAGAGACCCAGTACTTC
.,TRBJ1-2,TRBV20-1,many,CSFLPPVLPYGYTF,TGCAGCTTCCTACCCCCGGTACTACCCTATGGCTACACCTTC
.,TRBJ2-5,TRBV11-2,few,CASSSVDSFSETQYF,TGTGCCAGCAGCTCGGTAGACTCGTTTAGTGAGACCCAGTACTTC
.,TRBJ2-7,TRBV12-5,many,CVKTTAQESIWQYF,TGTGTAAAAACCACGGCACAGGAATCGATATGGCAGTACTTC
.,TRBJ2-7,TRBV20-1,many,CSAREGSHEQYF,TGCAGTGCTAGAGAAGGGTCCCACGAGCAGTACTTC
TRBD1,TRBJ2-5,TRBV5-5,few,CASKTGTAQETQYF,TGTGCCAGCAAAACAGGGACAGCGCAAGAGACCCAGTACTTC
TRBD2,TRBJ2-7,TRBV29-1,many,CSVEETSGSSYEQYF,TGCAGCGTTGAAGAGACCAGCGGGAGCTCCTACGAGCAGTACTTC
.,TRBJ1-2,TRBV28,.,CASSSLLQGHGYTF,TGTGCCAGCAGTTCCTTATTACAGGGTCATGGCTACACCTTC
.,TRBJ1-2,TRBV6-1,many,CASSEFRGYGYTF,TGTGCCAGCAGTGAATTTCGGGGCTATGGCTACACCTTC
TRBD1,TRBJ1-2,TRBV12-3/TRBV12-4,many,CASSLIWDSRPISYTF,TGTGCCAGCAGTTTAATCTGGGACAGTCGTCCTATTAGCTACACCTTC
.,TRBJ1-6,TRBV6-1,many,CASRDNANSPLHF,TGTGCCAGTCGGGACAACGCTAATTCACCCCTCCACTTT
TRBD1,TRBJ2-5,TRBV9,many,CASSVDLQGAETQYF,TGTGCCAGCAGCGTAGACCTACAGGGGGCGGAGACCCAGTACTTC
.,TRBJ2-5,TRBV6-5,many,CASSYSLGQETQYF,TGTGCCAGCAGTTACTCGCTGGGACAAGAGACCCAGTACTTC
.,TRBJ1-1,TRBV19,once,CASSILPGGTEALF,TGTGCCAGTAGTATACTACCCGGGGGCACTGAAGCTCTCTTT
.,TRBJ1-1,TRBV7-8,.,CASSPGQPSKRNTEAFF,TGTGCCAGCAGCCCCGGTCAGCCCTCAAAAAGGAACACTGAAGCTTTCTTT
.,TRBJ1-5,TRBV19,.,CASSIPQGRNQPQHF,TGTGCCAGTAGTATCCCACAAGGTCGCAATCAGCCCCAGCATTTT
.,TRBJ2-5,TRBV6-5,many,CASKRDHQETQYF,TGTGCCAGCAAACGGGACCACCAAGAGACCCAGTACTTC
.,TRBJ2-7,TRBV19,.,CASSTDTTYEQYF,TGTGCCAGTAGTACGGACACCACCTACGAGCAGTACTTC
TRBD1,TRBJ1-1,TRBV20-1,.,CSASAGGQANTEAFF,TGCAGTGCTAGCGCCGGGGGACAGGCGAACACTGAAGCTTTCTTT
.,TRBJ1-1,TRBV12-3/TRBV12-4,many,CASIPWGGPNTEAFF,TGTGCCAGCATCCCCTGGGGGGGACCGAACACTGAAGCTTTCTTT
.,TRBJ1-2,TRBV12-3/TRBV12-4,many,CASSPFGGPTNYGYTF,TGTGCCAGCAGCCCCTTCGGGGGCCCCACTAACTATGGCTACACCTTC
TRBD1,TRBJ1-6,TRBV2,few,CASSEADRGSPLHF,TGTGCCAGCAGTGAGGCCGACAGGGGTTCACCCCTCCACTTT
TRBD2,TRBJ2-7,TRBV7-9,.,CASSGIAGGSYEQYF,TGTGCCAGCAGCGGTATAGCGGGAGGGTCCTACGAGCAGTACTTC